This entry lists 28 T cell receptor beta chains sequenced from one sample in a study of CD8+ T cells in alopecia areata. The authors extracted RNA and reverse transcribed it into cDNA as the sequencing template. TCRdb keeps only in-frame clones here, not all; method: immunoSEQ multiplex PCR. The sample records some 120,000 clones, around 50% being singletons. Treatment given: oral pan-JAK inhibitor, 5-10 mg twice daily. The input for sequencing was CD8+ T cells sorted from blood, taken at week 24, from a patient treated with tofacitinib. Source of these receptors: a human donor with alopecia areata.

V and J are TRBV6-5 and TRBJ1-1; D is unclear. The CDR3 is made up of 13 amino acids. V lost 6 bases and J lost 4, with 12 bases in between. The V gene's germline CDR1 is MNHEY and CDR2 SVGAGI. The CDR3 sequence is CASSQEGLTEAFF. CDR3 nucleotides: TGTGCCAGCAGCCAAGAAGGTCTCACTGAAGCTTTCTTT.

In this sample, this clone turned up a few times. The CDR3 is CASSFGTPDEQYF. DNA of the CDR3: TGTGCCAGCAGCTTCGGGACCCCGGACGAGCAGTACTTC. The rearrangement joins TRBV11-1 to TRBJ2-7; either TRBD1 or TRBD2 may fit D (5 bases each). Trimming took 3 bases from V and 5 from J, leaving 11 bases between them. The CDR3 spans 13 residues. In germline, CDR1 is SGHAT, CDR2 FQDESV (reference sequence).

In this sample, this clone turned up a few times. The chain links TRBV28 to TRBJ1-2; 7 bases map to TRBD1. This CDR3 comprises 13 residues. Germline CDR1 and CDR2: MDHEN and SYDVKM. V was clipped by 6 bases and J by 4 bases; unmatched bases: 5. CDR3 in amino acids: CASRRTGSYGYTF. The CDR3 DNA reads TGTGCCAGCAGACGGACAGGCTCCTATGGCTACACCTTC.

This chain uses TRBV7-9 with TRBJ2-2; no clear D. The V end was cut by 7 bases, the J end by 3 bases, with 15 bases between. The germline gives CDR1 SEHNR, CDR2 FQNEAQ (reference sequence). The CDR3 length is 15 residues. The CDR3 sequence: CASTLTTTYTGELFF. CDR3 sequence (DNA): TGTGCCAGCACCCTAACCACTACCTACACCGGGGAGCTGTTTTTT.

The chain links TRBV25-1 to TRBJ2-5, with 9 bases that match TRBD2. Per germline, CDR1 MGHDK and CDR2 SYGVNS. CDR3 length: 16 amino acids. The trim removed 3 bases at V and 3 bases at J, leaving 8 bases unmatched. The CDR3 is CASSDRASGDEETQYF. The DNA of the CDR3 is TGTGCCAGCAGTGATAGGGCTAGCGGGGACGAAGAGACCCAGTACTTC.

The CDR3 nucleotides are TGTGCCAGTACCCAAGGACGGGTTGAAGCTTTCTTT. It yields the protein CASTQGRVEAFF. The rearrangement uses TRBV19 and TRBJ1-1; no firm D call. Germline V gene lookup returns CDR1 LNHDA and CDR2 SQIVND (reference sequence). The CDR3 extends over 12 amino acids. The V gene lost 7 bases and the J gene lost 7 bases, with 13 bases spanning the gap.

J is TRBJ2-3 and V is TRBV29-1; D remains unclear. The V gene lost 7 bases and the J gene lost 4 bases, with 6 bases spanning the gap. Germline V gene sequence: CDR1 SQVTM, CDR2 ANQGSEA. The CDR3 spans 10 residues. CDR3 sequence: CSAWADTQYF. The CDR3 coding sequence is TGCAGCGCGTGGGCAGATACGCAGTATTTT.

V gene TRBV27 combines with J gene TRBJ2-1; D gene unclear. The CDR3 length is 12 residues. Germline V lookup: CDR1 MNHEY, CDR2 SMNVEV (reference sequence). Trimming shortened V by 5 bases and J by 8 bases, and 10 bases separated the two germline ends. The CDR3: CASSPVGYEQFF. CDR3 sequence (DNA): TGTGCCAGCAGTCCGGTTGGGTATGAGCAGTTCTTC.

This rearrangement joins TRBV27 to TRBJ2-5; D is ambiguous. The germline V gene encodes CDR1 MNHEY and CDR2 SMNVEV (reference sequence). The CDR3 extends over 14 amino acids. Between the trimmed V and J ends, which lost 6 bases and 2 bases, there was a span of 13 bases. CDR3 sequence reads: CASSNIRSQETQYF. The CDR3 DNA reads TGTGCCAGCAGCAATATTAGATCGCAAGAGACCCAGTACTTC.

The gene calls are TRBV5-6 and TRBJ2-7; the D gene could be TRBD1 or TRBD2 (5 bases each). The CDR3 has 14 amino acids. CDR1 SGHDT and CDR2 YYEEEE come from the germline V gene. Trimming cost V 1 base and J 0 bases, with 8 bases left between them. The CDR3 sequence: CASSLWGSSYEQYF. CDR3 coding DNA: TGTGCCAGCAGCTTGTGGGGGAGCTCCTACGAGCAGTACTTC.

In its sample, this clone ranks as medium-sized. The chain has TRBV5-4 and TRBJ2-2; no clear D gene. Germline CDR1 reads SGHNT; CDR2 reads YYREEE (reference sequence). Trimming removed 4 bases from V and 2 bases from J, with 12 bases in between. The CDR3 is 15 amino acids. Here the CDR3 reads CASSLKSSNTGELFF. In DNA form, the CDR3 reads TGTGCCAGCAGCCTAAAATCATCTAACACCGGGGAGCTGTTTTTT.

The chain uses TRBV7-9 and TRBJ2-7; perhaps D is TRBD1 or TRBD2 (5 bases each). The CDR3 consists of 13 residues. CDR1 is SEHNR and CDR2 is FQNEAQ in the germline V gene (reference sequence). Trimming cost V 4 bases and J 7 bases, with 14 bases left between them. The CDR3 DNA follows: TGTGCCAGCAGCTCGAAAGCAGAGGGGGAGCAGTACTTC. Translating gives CASSSKAEGEQYF.

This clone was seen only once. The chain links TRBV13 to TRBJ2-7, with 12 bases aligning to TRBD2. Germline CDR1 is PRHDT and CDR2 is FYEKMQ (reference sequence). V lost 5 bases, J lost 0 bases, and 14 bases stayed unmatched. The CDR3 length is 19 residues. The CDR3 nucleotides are TGTGCCAGCAGCCATTCGACTAGCGGGGGACCCTCCATCTCCTACGAGCAGTACTTC. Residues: CASSHSTSGGPSISYEQYF.

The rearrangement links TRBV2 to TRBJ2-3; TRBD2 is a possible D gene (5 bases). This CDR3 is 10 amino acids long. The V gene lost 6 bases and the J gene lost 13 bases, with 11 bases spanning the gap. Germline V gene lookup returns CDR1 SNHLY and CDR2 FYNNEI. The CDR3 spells CASSAMEEYF. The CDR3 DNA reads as TGTGCCAGCAGCGCAATGGAGGAGTATTTT.

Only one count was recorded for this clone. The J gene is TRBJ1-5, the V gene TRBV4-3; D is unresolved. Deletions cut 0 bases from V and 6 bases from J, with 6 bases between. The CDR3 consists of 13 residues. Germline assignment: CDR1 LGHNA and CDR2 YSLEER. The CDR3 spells CASSQEVGQPQHF. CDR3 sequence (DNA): TGCGCCAGCAGCCAAGAGGTGGGTCAGCCCCAGCATTTT.

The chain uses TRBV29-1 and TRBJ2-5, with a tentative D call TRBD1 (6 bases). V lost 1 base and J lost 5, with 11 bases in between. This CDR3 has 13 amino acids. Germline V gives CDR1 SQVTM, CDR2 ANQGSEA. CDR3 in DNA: TGCAGCGTTGAAGGACTGCAGGGGGAGACCCAGTACTTC. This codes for CSVEGLQGETQYF.

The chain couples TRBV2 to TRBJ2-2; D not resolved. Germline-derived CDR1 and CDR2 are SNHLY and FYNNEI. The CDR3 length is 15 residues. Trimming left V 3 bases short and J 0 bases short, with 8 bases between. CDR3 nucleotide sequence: TGTGCCAGCAGTGATACTATACCGAACACCGGGGAGCTGTTTTTT. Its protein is CASSDTIPNTGELFF.

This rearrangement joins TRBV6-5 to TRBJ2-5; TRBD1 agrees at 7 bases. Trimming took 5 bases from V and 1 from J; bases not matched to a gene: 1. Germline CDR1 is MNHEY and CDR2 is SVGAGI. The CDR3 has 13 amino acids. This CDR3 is CASSGQVQETQYF. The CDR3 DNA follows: TGTGCCAGCAGTGGACAGGTCCAAGAGACCCAGTACTTC.

The CDR3 reads CAWTGGTSYNEQFF. In DNA form, the CDR3 reads TGTGCCTGGACCGGGGGGACCTCCTACAATGAGCAGTTCTTC. This sequence joins TRBV30 and TRBJ2-1; 7 positions match TRBD2. Germline trimming cut 4 bases from V and 0 bases from J; bases unmatched to any gene: 3. CDR1 is GTSNPN, CDR2 SVGIG, per germline (reference sequence). The CDR3 length is 14 residues.

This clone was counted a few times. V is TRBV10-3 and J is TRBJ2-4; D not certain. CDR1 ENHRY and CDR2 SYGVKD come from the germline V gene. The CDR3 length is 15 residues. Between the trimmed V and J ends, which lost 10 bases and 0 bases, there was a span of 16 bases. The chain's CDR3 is CATRPYMLAKNIQYF. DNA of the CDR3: TGTGCCACCAGACCGTACATGCTAGCCAAAAACATTCAGTACTTC.

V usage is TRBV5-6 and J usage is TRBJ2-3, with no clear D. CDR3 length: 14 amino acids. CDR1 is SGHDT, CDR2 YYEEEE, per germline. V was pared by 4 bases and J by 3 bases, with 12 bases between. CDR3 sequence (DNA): TGTGCCAGCAGCCCGGGCGGCAGGACAGATACGCAGTATTTT. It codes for CASSPGGRTDTQYF.

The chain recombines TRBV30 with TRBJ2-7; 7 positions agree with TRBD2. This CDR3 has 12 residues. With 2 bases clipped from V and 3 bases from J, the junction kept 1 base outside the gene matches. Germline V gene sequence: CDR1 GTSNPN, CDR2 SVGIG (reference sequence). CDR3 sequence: CAWSSGDYEQYF. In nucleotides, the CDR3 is TGTGCCTGGAGTAGCGGGGACTACGAGCAGTACTTC.

The CDR3 sequence: CASSPGQGGYEQYF. In DNA, the CDR3 is TGCGCCAGCAGCCCGGGACAGGGGGGTTACGAGCAGTACTTC. The chain has TRBV5-1 and TRBJ2-7; 11 bases match TRBD1. CDR3 size: 14 residues. The ends lost 4 bases at V and 4 bases at J; junction bases unmatched: 4. Germline assignment: CDR1 SGHRS and CDR2 YFSETQ.

The CDR3 spells CASSYLARGRGDEQYF. In DNA, the CDR3 is TGTGCCAGCAGTTACCTCGCCAGGGGGCGAGGGGACGAGCAGTACTTC. This chain links TRBV6-5 with TRBJ2-7, with TRBD1 matching over 8 bases. The germline V gene encodes CDR1 MNHEY and CDR2 SVGAGI. V lost 2 bases and J lost 5; bases outside the gene matches: 11. The CDR3 is made up of 16 amino acids.

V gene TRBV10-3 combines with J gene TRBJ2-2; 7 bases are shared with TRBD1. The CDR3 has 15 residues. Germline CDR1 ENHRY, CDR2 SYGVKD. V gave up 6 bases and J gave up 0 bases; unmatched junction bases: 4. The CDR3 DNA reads TGTGCCATCAGGGGACAGTCCGCGAACACCGGGGAGCTGTTTTTT. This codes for CAIRGQSANTGELFF.

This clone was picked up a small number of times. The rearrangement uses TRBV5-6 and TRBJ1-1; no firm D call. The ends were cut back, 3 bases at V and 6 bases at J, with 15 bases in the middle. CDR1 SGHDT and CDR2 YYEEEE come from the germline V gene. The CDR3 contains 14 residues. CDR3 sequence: CASSSTRRGPEAFF. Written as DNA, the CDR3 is TGTGCCAGCAGCTCTACCCGTAGAGGGCCTGAAGCTTTCTTT. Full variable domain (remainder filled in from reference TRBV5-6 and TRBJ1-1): DAGVTQSPTHLIKTRGQQVTLRCSPKSGHDTVSWYQQALGQGPQFIFQYYEEEERQRGNFPDRFSGHQFPNYSSELNVNALLLGDSALYLCASSSTRRGPEAFFGQGTRLTVV.

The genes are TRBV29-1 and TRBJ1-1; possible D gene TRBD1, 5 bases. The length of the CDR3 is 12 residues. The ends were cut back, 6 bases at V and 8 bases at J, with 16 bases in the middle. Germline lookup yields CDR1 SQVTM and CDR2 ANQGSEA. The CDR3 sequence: CSVNGGTDEAFF. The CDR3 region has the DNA TGCAGCGTCAATGGGGGGACGGACGAAGCTTTCTTT.

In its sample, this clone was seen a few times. CDR3 amino acids: CSVYGVSNEQFF. The CDR3 DNA is TGCAGCGTTTATGGGGTCAGCAATGAGCAGTTCTTC. This chain uses TRBV29-1 with TRBJ2-1; D gene unclear. The V gene's germline CDR1 is SQVTM and CDR2 ANQGSEA. CDR3 length: 12 amino acids. Trimming stripped 5 bases from V and 6 bases from J, with 11 bases between.